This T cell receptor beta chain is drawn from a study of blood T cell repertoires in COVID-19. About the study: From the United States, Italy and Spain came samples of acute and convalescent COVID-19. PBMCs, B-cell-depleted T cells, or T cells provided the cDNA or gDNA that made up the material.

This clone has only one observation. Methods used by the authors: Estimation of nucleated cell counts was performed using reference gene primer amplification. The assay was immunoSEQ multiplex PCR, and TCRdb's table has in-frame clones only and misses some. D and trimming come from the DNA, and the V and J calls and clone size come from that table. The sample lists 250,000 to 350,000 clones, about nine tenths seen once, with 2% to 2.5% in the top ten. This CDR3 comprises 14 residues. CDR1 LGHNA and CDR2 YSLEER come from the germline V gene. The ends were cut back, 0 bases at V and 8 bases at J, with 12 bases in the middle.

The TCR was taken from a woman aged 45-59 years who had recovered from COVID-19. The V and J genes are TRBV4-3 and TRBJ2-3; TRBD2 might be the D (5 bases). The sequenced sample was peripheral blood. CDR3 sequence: CASSQDEGVGTQYF. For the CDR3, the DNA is TGCGCCAGCAGCCAAGATGAGGGAGTGGGTACGCAGTATTTT.